The clone carrying this TCR beta chain showed up just once. Assignments of participants to cohorts depended upon their own reported clinical history. Resolution of symptoms, clearance, or two negative PCRs was present in recovered Cohort 3 donors. V dropped 0 bases and J dropped 8; count of bases not matched to a gene: 4. Looked up from germline, CDR1 is SGHTA and CDR2 is FQGNSA. The CDR3 is made up of 14 amino acids. Authors' analysis steps: Quantification of nucleated cells was approximated via reference gene primer amplification. The protocol was immunoSEQ multiplex PCR, while the TCRdb copy is restricted to in-frame clones and leaves out a portion. D and trimming were read from the DNA, whereas the V and J calls and clone size are those reported in that table. Of around 250,000 clones listed, around 86% are singletons. The data were taken from a study of blood T cell repertoires in COVID-19.

Sequences were obtained from PBMCs or T cells enriched from blood (not recorded which). The chain recombines TRBV7-2 with TRBJ2-1; the match to TRBD2 covers 7 bases. The origin of this receptor is a man between 18 and 29 years old who had recovered from COVID-19. DNA for the CDR3: TGTGCCAGCAGCTTAGCGGGGGGGATAGATGAGCAGTTCTTC. Amino acid sequence: CASSLAGGIDEQFF. Full variable domain (rest looked up from reference TRBV7-2 and TRBJ2-1): GAGVSQSPSNKVTEKGKDVELRCDPISGHTALYWYRQSLGQGLEFLIYFQGNSAPDKSGLPSDRFSAERTGGSVSTLTIQRTQQEDSAVYLCASSLAGGIDEQFFGPGTRLTVL.